Here is one T cell receptor (beta chain) with its context. The record originates from a study of T cell changes during pregnancy in multiple sclerosis. Using immunoSEQ multiplex PCR, the repertoire was profiled, and TCRdb retains in-frame clones only, with some absent. The sample holds 60,000 to 75,000 clones, about 91% seen once. The CDR3 has 11 residues. Germline assignment: CDR1 DFQATT and CDR2 SNEGSKA (reference sequence). V lost 7 bases, J lost 3 bases, and 10 bases lay in between. This TCR derives from a female donor with multiple sclerosis, enrolled in a pregnancy study. Sequencing used peripheral blood, obtained after pregnancy. The V call is TRBV20-1, the J call TRBJ2-7; D is possibly TRBD1 (6 bases). CDR3 coding DNA: TGCAGTGGTAGGGACAACTACGAGCAGTACTTC. It yields the protein CSGRDNYEQYF.